Listed below are T cell receptor beta chains from one sample, sequenced in a study of OX40 agonist ivuxolimab in advanced cancers. Repertoires were generated with immunoSEQ multiplex PCR, while TCRdb's copy carries only in-frame clones and drops some. The table shows 15,000 to 20,000 clones, with 73% occurring only once. Sequencing used CD4+ or CD8+ T cells sorted from blood, obtained in a trial of the OX40 agonist ivuxolimab. The receptors stem from an adult with an advanced solid tumor such as melanoma, head and neck, liver or kidney cancer. CDR3s include the opening cysteine and the closing phenylalanine or tryptophan. A D gene is named only where the DNA matches it firmly. Clone size appears in some rows only: once, few, many, or a class for an expanded clone.

TRBJ2-1 | TRBV28 | NA | TRBD2 | TGTGCCAGCCAAACTAGCGGGAGTGGGAATGAGCAGTTCTTC | CASQTSGSGNEQFF
TRBJ1-3 | TRBV7-6 | NA | NA | TGTGCCAGCAGCTTAAAGTGGAGCGGATTTGGAAACACCATATATTTT | CASSLKWSGFGNTIYF
TRBJ1-3 | TRBV19 | NA | TRBD1 | TGTGCCAGTTGGAGGGACAGGGGTACTGGAAACACCATATATTTT | CASWRDRGTGNTIYF
TRBJ2-3 | TRBV6-4 | NA | NA | TGTGCCAGCAGTGACCGGGACTCCCCAGATACGCAGTATTTT | CASSDRDSPDTQYF
TRBJ2-7 | TRBV7-3 | once | NA | TGTGCCAGCAGCGTTTTTGGGGGGGCAGACTACGAGCAGTACTTC | CASSVFGGADYEQYF
TRBJ2-7 | TRBV2 | NA | NA | TGTGCCAGCAGTGATGTCTCAGTCTCCTACGAGCAGTACTTC | CASSDVSVSYEQYF
TRBJ2-3 | TRBV2 | NA | TRBD2 | TGTGCCAGCAGTGGACTAGCGGGCTCTCCCGCTAGCACAGATACGCAGTATTTT | CASSGLAGSPASTDTQYF
TRBJ2-7 | TRBV7-8 | NA | TRBD2 | TGTGCCAGCAGCTTGTCCCACATCGGGGGGAACTACGAGCAGTACTTC | CASSLSHIGGNYEQYF
TRBJ2-7 | TRBV27 | medium-sized | NA | TGTGCCAGCACAGGGCACCCGAGGTTCGACGAGCAGTACTTC | CASTGHPRFDEQYF
TRBJ1-2 | TRBV28 | NA | TRBD1 | TGTGCCAGCAGAGTAACAGGGGGCAGAAACTATGGCTACACCTTC | CASRVTGGRNYGYTF
TRBJ2-3 | TRBV7-9 | few | NA | TGTGCCAGCAGCGCCCGATTACGCACAGATACGCAGTATTTT | CASSARLRTDTQYF
TRBJ1-5 | TRBV28 | NA | NA | TGTGCCAGCAGTCAAAGGACAGAGATAGGGAATCAGCCCCAGCATTTT | CASSQRTEIGNQPQHF
TRBJ2-5 | TRBV27 | once | NA | TGTGCCAGCAGTTTGGGCGACCTTAGGGCCCAGTACTTC | CASSLGDLRAQYF
TRBJ2-7 | TRBV27 | NA | TRBD1 | TGTGCCAGCATATTTTCCGGGACAGGGGCATACGAGCAGTACTTC | CASIFSGTGAYEQYF
TRBJ2-7 | TRBV5-6 | NA | NA | TGTGCCAGCAGCCTGTCGGGACCTTACTACGAGCAGTACTTC | CASSLSGPYYEQYF
TRBJ1-1 | TRBV6-5 | few | TRBD1 | TGTGCCAGCAGTTTCACAGGGGGCGGCACTGAAGCTTTCTTT | CASSFTGGGTEAFF
TRBJ2-7 | TRBV11-2 | NA | NA | TGTGCCAGCAGCCAAGGTCGGGAGCAGTACTTC | CASSQGREQYF
TRBJ2-5 | TRBV6-5 | NA | NA | TGTGCCAGCAGCCAGGAGGGAGAGACCCAGTACTTC | CASSQEGETQYF
TRBJ2-7 | TRBV6-4 | NA | TRBD1 | TGTGCCAGCAGTGGACAGGGGCACGGCGTCGAGCAGTACTTC | CASSGQGHGVEQYF
TRBJ1-1 | TRBV29-1 | few | NA | TGCAGCGCCCATCTAGGGGCTGAAGCTTTCTTT | CSAHLGAEAFF
TRBJ2-5 | TRBV7-9 | NA | NA | TGTGCCAGCAGCTTAGTTCGGGGAGTGGAGACCCAGTACTTC | CASSLVRGVETQYF
TRBJ2-3 | TRBV28 | NA | TRBD2 | TGTGCCAGCAGTTCAGGGCTAGCGGGAGCAGGGACAGATACGCAGTATTTT | CASSSGLAGAGTDTQYF
TRBJ1-6 | TRBV6-5 | NA | NA | TGTGCCAGCAGTTTGGCGGCATATTCACCCCTCCACTTT | CASSLAAYSPLHF
TRBJ2-5 | TRBV19 | NA | NA | TGTGCCAGTAGTATGGGGCGGGGACAAGAGACCCAGTACTTC | CASSMGRGQETQYF
TRBJ1-1 | TRBV19 | NA | TRBD1 | TGTGCCAGTCGCCCAGGGGGTAGGAACACTGAAGCTTTCTTT | CASRPGGRNTEAFF
TRBJ2-1 | TRBV6-5 | NA | NA | TGTGCCAGCACGGCAGGTGTTTACAATGAGCAGTTCTTC | CASTAGVYNEQFF
TRBJ2-2 | TRBV29-1 | NA | TRBD1 | TGCAGCACGACGGGACAGGGAGTCGAAGGGGAGCTGTTTTTT | CSTTGQGVEGELFF
TRBJ2-7 | TRBV28 | NA | NA | TGTGCCAGCACTCCCCCGGGGGTAAGATTATACGAGCAGTACTTC | CASTPPGVRLYEQYF
TRBJ1-1 | TRBV5-8 | once | TRBD1 | TGTGCCAGCAGCTGGGGACAGCTGAACACTGAAGCTTTCTTT | CASSWGQLNTEAFF
TRBJ1-1 | TRBV27 | NA | NA | TGTGCCAGCAGTTTATCGGGGGGGAGAAACACTGAAGCTTTCTTT | CASSLSGGRNTEAFF
TRBJ2-2 | TRBV7-9 | NA | NA | TGTGCCAGCAGCTTCTCCACCGGGGAGCTGTTTTTT | CASSFSTGELFF
TRBJ2-7 | TRBV27 | few | TRBD1 | TGTGCCAGCAGTTTATCCCCGACAGGGGTTAGGTACGAGCAGTACTTC | CASSLSPTGVRYEQYF
TRBJ1-4 | TRBV7-9 | NA | TRBD1 | TGTGCCAGCAGCCCCGCGGCAGGGGGTAATGAAAAACTGTTTTTT | CASSPAAGGNEKLFF
TRBJ1-1 | TRBV11-2 | once | NA | TGTGCCAGCAGCTGGGACACCCAGGAAGCTTTCTTT | CASSWDTQEAFF
TRBJ1-1 | TRBV25-1 | NA | NA | TGTGCCAGCAGTGAATTAGAGAGCACTGAAGCTTTCTTT | CASSELESTEAFF
TRBJ2-7 | TRBV27 | NA | NA | TGTGCCAGCAGTTTCTCCCTGTTACACGAGCAGTACTTC | CASSFSLLHEQYF
TRBJ1-4 | TRBV25-1 | once | NA | TGTGCCAGCAGTGGGAAGGGGAATGCTGCAACTAATGAAAAACTGTTTTTT | CASSGKGNAATNEKLFF
TRBJ1-1 | TRBV11-2 | NA | NA | TGTGCCAGCAGCGCACTGAACACTGAAGCTTTCTTT | CASSALNTEAFF
TRBJ1-1 | TRBV6-5 | few | NA | TGTGCCAGCAGTTACTCGTTGCGGATGAACACTGAAGCTTTCTTT | CASSYSLRMNTEAFF
TRBJ2-2 | TRBV6-5 | NA | NA | TGTGCCACCGCACAGGGATCGAACACCGGGGAGCTGTTTTTT | CATAQGSNTGELFF
TRBJ1-3 | TRBV28 | NA | NA | TGTGCCAGCAGTTTCGTGATGACAGGAGCTGGAAACACCATATATTTT | CASSFVMTGAGNTIYF
TRBJ2-1 | TRBV28 | NA | NA | TGTGCCAGCAGTCGCGGGGAGCAGTTCTTC | CASSRGEQFF
TRBJ2-2 | TRBV27 | NA | NA | TGTGCCAGCAGTTTTAGCCTTATCCCAGGAGGGCCGAATTCGAACACCGGGGAGCTGTTTTTT | CASSFSLIPGGPNSNTGELFF
TRBJ1-6 | TRBV27 | NA | NA | TGTGCCAGCAGGTCCGGGACGGGTGTTTCACCCCTCCACTTT | CASRSGTGVSPLHF
TRBJ2-5 | TRBV7-9 | NA | NA | TGTGCCAGCAGCTTATATTCGACTCCCCATCGGGAGACCCAGTACTTC | CASSLYSTPHRETQYF
TRBJ2-5 | TRBV5-6 | NA | NA | TGTGCCAGCAGCTTGAACAGCGAAGAGACCCAGTACTTC | CASSLNSEETQYF
TRBJ1-1 | TRBV19 | NA | NA | TGTGCCAGTAGTATAGGAGGACCGAACACTGAAGCTTCCTTT | CASSIGGPNTEASF
TRBJ2-1 | TRBV5-8 | few | NA | TGTGCCAGCAGCCGCTTGGTGGCGCGAGAGCAGTTCTTC | CASSRLVAREQFF
TRBJ2-7 | TRBV7-3 | once | TRBD2 | TGTGCCAGCAGCTTACTTGGCGGGAGCTACGAGCAGTACTTC | CASSLLGGSYEQYF
TRBJ2-1 | TRBV5-6 | few | NA | TGTGCCAGCAGCTTCTACCCCGAGCAGTTCTTC | CASSFYPEQFF
TRBJ1-5 | TRBV28 | few | NA | TGTGCCAGCAGTTTAGGCCTTGTTCAGCCCCAGCATTTT | CASSLGLVQPQHF
TRBJ1-1 | TRBV7-9 | NA | NA | TGTGCCAGCAGCTCGCCGTACGAGACTGAAGCTTTCTTT | CASSSPYETEAFF
TRBJ1-1 | TRBV9 | few | NA | TGTGCCAGCAGCGTTTCTTCGAACACTGAAGCTTTCTTT | CASSVSSNTEAFF
TRBJ2-7 | TRBV4-3 | NA | TRBD1 | TGCGCCAGCAGCCAAGATCGTGGGACAGGGTACGAGCAGTACTTC | CASSQDRGTGYEQYF
TRBJ1-2 | TRBV27 | NA | TRBD1 | TGTGCCAGCAGTTGGACAGGCGGGGTTAACTATGGCTACACCTTC | CASSWTGGVNYGYTF